This T cell receptor (beta chain) was retrieved from a study of control samples from healthy donors and cancer patients. This CDR3 comprises 13 residues. Germline lookup yields CDR1 SGDLS and CDR2 YYNGEE. V was pared by 3 bases and J by 4 bases, with 8 bases between. Assay used: immunoSEQ multiplex PCR; TCRdb lists only in-frame clones, some missing. The data contain about 250,000 clones, 82% of them seen just once; the ten biggest clones take up less than 15%. The V and J genes are TRBV9 and TRBJ1-3; D ambiguous. The TCR originated in an older woman with lung cancer. Material for sequencing was PBMCs. In DNA, the CDR3 is TGTGCCAGCAGCGCAGGCGAAGGAAACACCATATATTTT. Encoded protein: CASSAGEGNTIYF.